This T cell receptor beta chain was sequenced during a study of blood T cell repertoires in COVID-19. Study-level background: The United States, Italy and Spain were the sources of the acute and convalescent COVID-19 samples. PBMCs, B-cell-depleted T cells, or T cells provided the cDNA or gDNA that made up the material.

The trim removed 3 bases at V and 5 bases at J, leaving 5 bases unmatched. The CDR3 contains 14 residues. Germline CDR1 and CDR2: SGHTA and FQGNSA. In the authors' methods: Reference gene primer amplification in the assay estimated nucleated cell counts. The method was immunoSEQ multiplex PCR; TCRdb's version includes in-frame clones alone and lacks a portion of them. V and J calls and clone size are those listed in that table; D and trimming were worked out from the DNA. Here the sample spans under 250,000 clones, around 83% being singletons. The TCR originated in a woman in her forties or fifties with acute or convalescent COVID-19. The sample comprised peripheral blood. The V call is TRBV7-2, the J call TRBJ2-5, with TRBD1 matching 8 bases. In nucleotides, the CDR3 is TGTGCCAGCAGCTTCTCAGGGGGCCAGGAGACCCAGTACTTC. Its protein is CASSFSGGQETQYF.